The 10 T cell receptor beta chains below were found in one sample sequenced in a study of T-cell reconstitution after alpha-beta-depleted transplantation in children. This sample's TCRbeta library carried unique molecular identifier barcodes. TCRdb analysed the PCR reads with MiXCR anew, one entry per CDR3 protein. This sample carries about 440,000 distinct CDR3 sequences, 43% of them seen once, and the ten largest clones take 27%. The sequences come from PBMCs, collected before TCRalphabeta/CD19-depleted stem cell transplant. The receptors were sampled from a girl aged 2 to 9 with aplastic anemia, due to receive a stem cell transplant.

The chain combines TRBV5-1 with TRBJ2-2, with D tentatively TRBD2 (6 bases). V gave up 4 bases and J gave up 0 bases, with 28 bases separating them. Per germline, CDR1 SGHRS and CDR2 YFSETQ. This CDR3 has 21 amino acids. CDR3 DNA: TGCGCCAGCAGCCCCGGTTCTTATCGGGGTAGCGGAAATTCGAACACCGGGGAGCTGTTTTTT. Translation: CASSPGSYRGSGNSNTGELFF.

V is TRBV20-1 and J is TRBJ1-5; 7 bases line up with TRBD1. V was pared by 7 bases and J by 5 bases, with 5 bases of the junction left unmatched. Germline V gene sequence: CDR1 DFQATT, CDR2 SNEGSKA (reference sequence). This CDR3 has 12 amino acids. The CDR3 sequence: CSEGQPDQPQHF. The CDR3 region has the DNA TGCAGTGAGGGACAGCCGGATCAGCCCCAGCATTTT.

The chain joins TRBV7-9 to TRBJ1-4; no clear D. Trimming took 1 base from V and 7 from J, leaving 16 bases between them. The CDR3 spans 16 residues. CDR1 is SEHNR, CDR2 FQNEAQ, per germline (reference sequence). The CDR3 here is CASSLEGPGPSEKLFF. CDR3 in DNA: TGTGCCAGCAGCTTAGAAGGACCGGGTCCAAGTGAAAAACTGTTTTTT.

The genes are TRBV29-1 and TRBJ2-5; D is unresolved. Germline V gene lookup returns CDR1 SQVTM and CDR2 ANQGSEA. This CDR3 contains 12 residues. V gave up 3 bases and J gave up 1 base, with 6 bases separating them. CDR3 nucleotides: TGCAGCGTTGATAGATTCCAAGAGACCCAGTACTTC. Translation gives CSVDRFQETQYF. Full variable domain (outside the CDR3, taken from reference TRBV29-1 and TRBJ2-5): SAVISQKPSRDICQRGTSLTIQCQVDSQVTMMFWYRQQPGQSLTLIATANQGSEATYESGFVIDKFPISRPNLTFSTLTVSNMSPEDSSIYLCSVDRFQETQYFGPGTRLLVL.

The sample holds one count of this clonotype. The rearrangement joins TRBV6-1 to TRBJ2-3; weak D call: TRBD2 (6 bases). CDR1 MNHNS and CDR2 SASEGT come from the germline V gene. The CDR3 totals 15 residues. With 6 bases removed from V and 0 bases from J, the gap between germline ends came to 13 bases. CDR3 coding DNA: TGTGCCAGCAGGGCCTTGAGCGGGAGCACAGATACGCAGTATTTT. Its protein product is CASRALSGSTDTQYF.

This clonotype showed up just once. The CDR3 spells CASSLAGRGAYEQYF. For the CDR3, the DNA is TGTGCCAGCAGTTTAGCGGGGCGCGGGGCCTACGAGCAGTACTTC. J is TRBJ2-7 and V is TRBV12-3 or TRBV12-4, with D possibly TRBD2 on 6 matching bases. Deletions cut 0 bases from V and 2 bases from J, with 11 bases between. The CDR3 sequence is 15 residues long.

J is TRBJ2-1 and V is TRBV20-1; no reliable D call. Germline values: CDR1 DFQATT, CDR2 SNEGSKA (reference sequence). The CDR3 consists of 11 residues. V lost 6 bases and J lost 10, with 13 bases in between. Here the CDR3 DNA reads TGCAGTGCACGGGCCGGCCGGGAGCAGTTCTTC. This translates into CSARAGREQFF.

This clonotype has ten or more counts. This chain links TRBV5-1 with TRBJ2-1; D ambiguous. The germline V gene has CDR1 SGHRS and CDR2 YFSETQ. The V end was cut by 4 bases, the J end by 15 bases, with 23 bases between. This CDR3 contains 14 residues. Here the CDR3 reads CASSPPSGSYQPFF. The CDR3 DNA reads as TGCGCCAGCAGCCCCCCTTCTGGATCGTATCAGCCGTTCTTC.

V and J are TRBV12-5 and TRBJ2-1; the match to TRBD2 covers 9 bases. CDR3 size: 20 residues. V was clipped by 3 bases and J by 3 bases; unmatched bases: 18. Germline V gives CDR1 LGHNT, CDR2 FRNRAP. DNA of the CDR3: TGTGCTAGTGGTTTTACAGGGATCTGGGAGGAGCGGGAGGTCTACAATGAGCAGTTCTTC. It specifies CASGFTGIWEEREVYNEQFF.

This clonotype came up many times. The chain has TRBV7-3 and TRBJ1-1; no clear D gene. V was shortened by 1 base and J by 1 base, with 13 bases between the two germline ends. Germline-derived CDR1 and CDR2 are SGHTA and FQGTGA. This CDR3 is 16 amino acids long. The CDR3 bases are TGTGCCAGCAGCTTAAAGGTAGCGGCTGGGAACACTGAAGCTTTCTTT. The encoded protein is CASSLKVAAGNTEAFF. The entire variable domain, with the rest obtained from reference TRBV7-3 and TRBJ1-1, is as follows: GAGVSQTPSNKVTEKGKYVELRCDPISGHTALYWYRQSLGQGPEFLIYFQGTGAADDSGLPNDRFFAVRPEGSVSTLKIQRTERGDSAVYLCASSLKVAAGNTEAFFGQGTRLTVV.